The source of this TCR beta chain is a study of T-cell memory formation after mild COVID-19. Each CDR3 protein is one row after TCRdb ran MiXCR on the 5' RACE reads. The data show 270,000 or so distinct CDR3 sequences, with more than 15% seen just once and more than 20% held by the top ten. The V gene lost 0 bases and the J gene lost 4 bases, with 4 bases spanning the gap. CDR3 length equals 12 residues. Per germline, CDR1 LNHNV and CDR2 YYDKDF (reference sequence). This clonotype was picked up many times. This rearrangement joins TRBV15 to TRBJ2-7; D remains unclear. This TCR derives from a young man who had mild COVID-19 (a few samples of this study predate the infection). Cell type and time point are not known. The material sequenced was PBMCs or a T cell subset sorted from them (not recorded which). CDR3 amino acids: CATSRDQYEQYF. Written as DNA, the CDR3 is TGTGCCACCAGCAGAGATCAGTACGAGCAGTACTTC.